The text below deals with one T cell receptor beta chain. The antigen is undetermined. At one end the junction does not follow the germline gene, possibly because of a read error. Generated by immunoSEQ multiplex PCR, the TCRdb table keeps only in-frame clones and is missing some. This table has approximately 77,000 clones, 91% appearing once. This record belongs to a study of OX40 agonist ivuxolimab in advanced cancers. The study, taken as a whole, reports: With doses of 0.1 to 3.0 mg/kg, CD4+ and CD8+ blood T cells had undergone clonal expansion by week 6.

This clonotype was sampled from an adult with an advanced solid tumor such as melanoma, head and neck, liver or kidney cancer. The source material was CD4+ or CD8+ T cells sorted from blood, sampled in a trial of the OX40 agonist ivuxolimab.

CDR3 residues: CASSLGAGTGGETQYF. The CDR3 coding sequence is TGTGCTAGCAGCTTAGGGGCCGGGACCGGGGGAGAGACCCAGTACTTC. This chain joins TRBV7-7 and TRBJ2-5; a weak D match, TRBD2 (6 bases). The V gene's germline CDR1 is SSHAT and CDR2 FNYEAQ (reference sequence). The CDR3 totals 16 residues. Full variable domain (missing parts from reference TRBV7-7 and TRBJ2-5): GAGVSQSPRYKVTKRGQDVTLRCDPISSHATLYWYQQALGQGPEFLTYFNYEAQPDKSGLPSDRFSAERPEGSISTLTIQRTEQRDSAMYRCASSLGAGTGGETQYFGPGTRLLVL.